The clone carrying this T cell receptor (beta chain) has a single count. The data stem from a study of blood T cell repertoires in COVID-19. The data were produced by immunoSEQ multiplex PCR, yet TCRdb's version contains in-frame clones alone and is incomplete. The sample contains 250,000 to 350,000 clones, around nine tenths of which appear only once. Per the germline V gene, CDR1 is LNHDA and CDR2 is SQIVND (reference sequence). V was clipped by 1 base and J by 0 bases; unmatched bases: 14. This CDR3 has 20 amino acids. The sequenced sample was peripheral blood. V gene TRBV19 combines with J gene TRBJ2-3; 9 bases align to TRBD2. The sequence was collected from a woman between 40 and 55 years old who had recovered from COVID-19. For the CDR3, the DNA is TGTGCCAGTAGTATAGCGTACATTGGAGGTAGCGGGAGTAGCACAGATACGCAGTATTTT. This encodes CASSIAYIGGSGSSTDTQYF. Drawing the rest from reference TRBV19 and TRBJ2-3, the complete variable domain is DGGITQSPKYLFRKEGQNVTLSCEQNLNHDAMYWYRQDPGQGLRLIYYSQIVNDFQKGDIAEGYSVSREKKESFPLTVTSAQKNPTAFYLCASSIAYIGGSGSSTDTQYFGPGTRLTVL.